This T cell receptor (beta chain) was obtained from a study of naive and memory T cell subsets. There are 14 residues in the CDR3. Germline CDR1 SGHRS, CDR2 YFSETQ. Between the trimmed V and J ends, which lost 7 bases and 3 bases, there was a span of 13 bases. An equimolar mix of two oligonucleotides served as the beta constant-region primer for TRBC1 and TRBC2. TCRdb itself ran the UMI-ligation and nested PCR reads through MiXCR, one entry per CDR3 protein. The sample yields about 21,000 distinct CDR3 sequences, about 10% seen once. Sequencing was done on a sample of central memory CD8+ T cells from blood. V gene TRBV5-1 combines with J gene TRBJ2-2, with D possibly being TRBD2 (5 bases). The receptor was derived from a human donor in good health. The chain's CDR3 is CASQEFGDTGELFF. CDR3 in DNA: TGCGCCAGCCAGGAGTTCGGGGACACCGGGGAGCTGTTTTTT.